This T cell receptor beta chain was captured by sequencing in a study of control samples from healthy donors and cancer patients. Sequencing was performed with immunoSEQ multiplex PCR; in TCRdb, only in-frame clones are kept and a portion is missing. The sample has 400,000 to 500,000 clones; more than 80% are singletons. The ends were cut back, 5 bases at V and 0 bases at J, with 17 bases in the middle. Germline CDR1 reads MNHEY; CDR2 reads SMNVEV (reference sequence). The CDR3 totals 18 residues. Sequenced: PBMCs. This receptor was obtained from a man aged 40-49 years with head and neck cancer. V usage is TRBV27 and J usage is TRBJ1-6, with unresolved D. The CDR3, as DNA: TGTGCCAGCAGTCCTTGGTTAGACACGAGCTCCTATAATTCACCCCTCCACTTT. Encoded protein: CASSPWLDTSSYNSPLHF.